This TCR beta chain was sequenced for a study of control samples from healthy donors and cancer patients (dated by TCRdb to the early 2020s). The library was built by means of the immunoSEQ multiplex PCR assay. Not all clones reach the TCRdb copy of this immuneACCESS table, which keeps in-frame sequences only. Checked studies attribute under half of the gap to unresolved V genes and leave the rest unexplained. Recorded for this sample are approximately 130,000 clones; about 83% of them occurred a single time. The ten largest clones capture 12% of the sample. On this clone itself: Its antigen is currently not known. No qualities accompany the bases; no much larger clone lies one base away.

This receptor was obtained from a man aged 25-45 years in good health. Sequences were obtained from blood.

The DNA is as follows: TGTGCCAGCAGGAACAGCGGGGGCAATGAGCAGTTCTTC. Translated, this gives CASRNSGGNEQFF. The sequence links TRBV28 to TRBJ2-1, with TRBD2 identical over 8 junction bases. At the junction V is shortened by 6 bases and J by 6 bases; bases outside the gene matches: 4. The germline V gene supplies CDR1 MDHEN and CDR2 SYDVKM. The CDR3 covers 13 residues, taking in both the cysteine and the phenylalanine. Left in the record is the CDR3 DNA by itself, 39 bases read in frame from the first base.